The 16 T cell receptor beta chains below were found in one sample sequenced in a study of vaccination and CD4 T cells after COVID-19. Treatment noted: approximately nine-day PBMC culture with coronavirus spike peptide pools or control peptides (ViraFEST assay). Once obtained from cultured CD4+ T cells, the DNA was sequenced using the Oncomine TCR Beta short-read assay. One entry per CDR3 protein, called by TCRdb with MiXCR from the PCR reads. The sample yields roughly 20,000 distinct CDR3 sequences, around 47% seen once. These receptors' antigens are unknown. The starting material was CD4+ T cells from blood, cultured in vitro, obtained before SARS-CoV-2 vaccination. The receptors were sampled from a human donor who had recovered from COVID-19.

The chain recombines TRBV20-1 with TRBJ1-2; D gene ambiguous. The germline V and J ends were trimmed by 5 bases and 3 bases, with 16 bases remaining between them. This CDR3 region has 14 residues. Germline V gene lookup returns CDR1 DFQATT and CDR2 SNEGSKA (reference sequence). The CDR3 nucleotides are TGCAGTGCTCTTCCAGATACAGCACACTATGGCTACACCTTC. It specifies CSALPDTAHYGYTF.

In its sample, this clonotype was seen a few times. The J gene is TRBJ1-1, the V gene TRBV24-1; 9 nucleotides line up with TRBD1. Trimming cost V 5 bases and J 10 bases; bases outside gene matches: 7. CDR1 KGHDR and CDR2 SFDVKD come from the germline V gene. The CDR3 contains 13 residues. The CDR3 spells CATSAEDRGLAFF. The CDR3 region has the DNA TGTGCCACCAGTGCTGAGGACAGGGGACTAGCTTTCTTT.

Turning to this clonotype: The junction departs from germline at one end; a sequencing error may be responsible. J is TRBJ1-6 and V is TRBV6-1; the D gene is possibly TRBD1 (6 bases). The CDR3 is made up of 21 amino acids. Germline V lookup: CDR1 MNHNS, CDR2 SASEGT. CDR3 sequence: CVSSEVGGQGRGFAYNSPLHF. CDR3 bases: TGTGTCAGCAGTGAAGTCGGCGGCCAGGGGAGGGGATTTGCGTATAATTCACCCCTCCACTTT.

The rearrangement joins TRBV28 to TRBJ1-2, with D possibly being TRBD1 (6 bases). Trimming stripped 6 bases from V and 3 bases from J, with 11 bases between. The CDR3 extends over 13 amino acids. In germline, CDR1 is MDHEN, CDR2 SYDVKM. The CDR3 here is CASRWPGDYGYTF. CDR3 coding DNA: TGTGCCAGCAGGTGGCCAGGGGACTATGGCTACACCTTC.

The V gene is TRBV28, the J gene TRBJ1-5; D remains ambiguous. V lost 5 bases, J lost 4 bases, and 6 bases lay in between. This CDR3 contains 12 residues. Germline-derived CDR1 and CDR2 are MDHEN and SYDVKM. DNA for the CDR3: TGTGCCAGCAGTGATGGAAATCAGCCCCAGCATTTT. Translation: CASSDGNQPQHF.

This clonotype was counted between two and nine times. V is TRBV29-1 and J is TRBJ1-1; 8 bases agree with TRBD1. Germline V gene lookup returns CDR1 SQVTM and CDR2 ANQGSEA. This CDR3 region has 14 residues. V lost 6 bases, J lost 2 bases, and 8 bases stayed unmatched. CDR3 in DNA: TGCAGCGTGATCCAGGGGGCGCAAAACACTGAAGCTTTCTTT. Translated: CSVIQGAQNTEAFF.

The genes are TRBV10-2 and TRBJ1-2; D gene ambiguous. Trimming took off 3 bases at V and 5 bases at J, with 10 bases between the two ends. The CDR3 contains 13 residues. The germline V gene encodes CDR1 WSHSY and CDR2 SAAADI. This chain's CDR3 is CASSDLLGYGYTF. For the CDR3, the DNA is TGCGCCAGCAGTGACCTGTTGGGGTATGGCTACACCTTC.

The rearrangement links TRBV6-1 to TRBJ1-4; tentatively, D is TRBD1 (5 bases). The ends were cut back, 5 bases at V and 12 bases at J, with 13 bases in the middle. Germline-derived CDR1 and CDR2 are MNHNS and SASEGT. The CDR3 contains 12 residues. CDR3 protein: CASSHGGLELFF. CDR3 sequence (DNA): TGTGCCAGCAGTCACGGGGGGTTAGAACTGTTTTTT.

The chain joins TRBV6-2 or TRBV6-3 to TRBJ1-5; D is undetermined. V was clipped by 8 bases and J by 2 bases, with 7 bases between them. Germline V gene sequence: CDR1 MNHEY, CDR2 SVGEGT. The CDR3 is 12 amino acids. CDR3 loop: CASGRGNQPQHF. CDR3 sequence (DNA): TGTGCCAGCGGGCGTGGCAATCAGCCCCAGCATTTT.

This clonotype turned up a few times. This rearrangement joins TRBV11-3 to TRBJ2-3; 8 positions agree with TRBD1. Germline-derived CDR1 and CDR2 are SGHNT and YENEEA. The junction had 3 bases not matched to a gene; V was cut back by 5 bases and J by 2 bases. CDR3 length: 14 residues. The CDR3 nucleotides read TGTGCCAGCAGCCAGGGGGCTACCACAGATACGCAGTATTTT. Translation gives CASSQGATTDTQYF.

Here the CDR3 DNA reads TGTGCCAGCAGTGTACCGGGACAGTATGGCTACACCTTC. Amino acids: CASSVPGQYGYTF. The rearrangement joins TRBV6-1 to TRBJ1-2; TRBD1 matches 7 bases. The CDR3 is made up of 13 amino acids. The V segment lost 4 bases and the J segment 5 bases; nucleotides outside the gene matches: 4. Germline V gene data show CDR1 as MNHNS and CDR2 as SASEGT.

The chain employs TRBV6-5 and TRBJ1-1; tentatively, D is TRBD1 (5 bases). This CDR3 contains 13 residues. Per the germline V gene, CDR1 is MNHEY and CDR2 is SVGAGI. With 2 bases removed from V and 5 bases from J, the gap between germline ends came to 9 bases. In nucleotides, the CDR3 is TGTGCCAGCAGTTACGGGGGGAGAACTGAAGCTTTCTTT. Amino acids: CASSYGGRTEAFF.

This clonotype was detected only a few times. V is TRBV7-9 and J is TRBJ1-2; D gene unclear. V was pared by 5 bases and J by 8 bases, with 9 bases between. From germline, CDR1 is SEHNR and CDR2 FQNEAQ (reference sequence). The CDR3 contains 11 residues. CDR3 sequence: CASSAERGYTF. The CDR3 DNA is TGTGCCAGCAGCGCCGAAAGGGGCTACACCTTC. Based on the CDR3 plus reference TRBV7-9 and TRBJ1-2, the full variable domain is DTGVSQNPRHKITKRGQNVTFRCDPISEHNRLYWYRQTLGQGPEFLTYFQNEAQLEKSRLLSDRFSAERPKGSFSTLEIQRTEQGDSAMYLCASSAERGYTFGSGTRLTVV.

This clonotype was recorded a few times. The rearrangement uses TRBV19 and TRBJ2-1; 10 bases are shared with TRBD2. The junction had 5 bases not matched to a gene; V was cut back by 4 bases and J by 8 bases. The CDR3 has 14 amino acids. Per the germline V gene, CDR1 is LNHDA and CDR2 is SQIVND (reference sequence). The CDR3 DNA sequence: TGTGCCAGTAGTACTGGAACTAGCGGGGATGAGCAGTTCTTC. Its protein is CASSTGTSGDEQFF.

There are a few counts of this clonotype. The chain combines TRBV19 with TRBJ1-1, with a weak D call TRBD1 (5 bases). CDR1 is LNHDA and CDR2 is SQIVND in the germline V gene (reference sequence). The CDR3 is 17 residues long. V lost 4 bases and J lost 3, with 21 bases in between. This chain's CDR3 is CASSTPSGLRGDTEAFF. DNA for the CDR3: TGTGCCAGTAGTACCCCCTCGGGACTCCGAGGAGACACTGAAGCTTTCTTT.

The table lists this clonotype with a few counts. V usage is TRBV6-5 and J usage is TRBJ1-2, with 9 nucleotides matching TRBD1. The CDR3 sequence is 13 residues long. CDR1 is MNHEY, CDR2 SVGAGI, per germline. V lost 4 bases and J lost 8; bases outside the gene matches: 5. The CDR3 nucleotides are TGTGCCAGCAGTTCGTGGACAGGGGACGGCTACACCTTC. Translating gives CASSSWTGDGYTF.